One and the same sample provided the 12 T cell receptor beta chains below, sequenced in a study of blood T cell repertoires in COVID-19 (dated by TCRdb to 2020 to 2022). Libraries came from the immunoSEQ multiplex PCR assay. TCRdb retrieved this table from immuneACCESS and kept in-frame rearrangements only. Not all clones are present; in checked studies, unresolved V genes account for under half, and no reason is known for the remainder. The sample records roughly 77,000 clones, over 75% of which are singletons. About 10% of the sample comes from the top ten. The sequenced material came from peripheral blood. Receptors were obtained from a human donor in a cohort sampled during active COVID-19.

This clone was seen more than once but under ten times. The genes are TRBV5-1 and TRBJ1-1, with D uncertain. The CDR3 sequence is 15 residues long. Germline CDR1 is SGHRS and CDR2 is YFSETQ. V dropped 0 bases and J dropped 1 base, with 10 bases sitting between them. CDR3 DNA: TGCGCCAGCAGCTTGGGCATCGCGGGGAACACTGAAGCTTTCTTT. It encodes CASSLGIAGNTEAFF. Full variable domain (rest looked up from reference TRBV5-1 and TRBJ1-1): KAGVTQTPRYLIKTRGQQVTLSCSPISGHRSVSWYQQTPGQGLQFLFEYFSETQRNKGNFPGRFSGRQFSNSRSEMNVSTLELGDSALYLCASSLGIAGNTEAFFGQGTRLTVV.

This clone occurred a few times. The chain carries TRBV18 and TRBJ2-7, with 12 bases identical to TRBD1. V lost 0 bases, J lost 7 bases, and 4 bases stayed unmatched. The CDR3 consists of 15 residues. Per germline, CDR1 KGHSH and CDR2 LQKENI. DNA for the CDR3: TGTGCCAGCTCACCACCGGGACAGGGGGCTTGGGAGCAGTACTTC. Its translation is CASSPPGQGAWEQYF.

The chain uses TRBV13 and TRBJ2-7; TRBD1 agrees at 7 bases. CDR1 is PRHDT and CDR2 is FYEKMQ in the germline V gene (reference sequence). V lost 2 bases, J lost 5 bases, and 6 bases stayed unmatched. The CDR3 totals 14 residues. CDR3 coding DNA: TGTGCCAGCAGCTTATTTGAACAGGGGCACGAGCAGTACTTC. This sequence encodes CASSLFEQGHEQYF.

The rearrangement links TRBV2 to TRBJ2-1; TRBD2 matches at 9 bases. The CDR3 has 13 residues. V shed 11 bases and J 3 bases; nucleotides not matched to a gene: 5. CDR1 SNHLY and CDR2 FYNNEI come from the germline V gene. The CDR3 DNA sequence: TGTGCCGGCCAGCGGGGGGACTACAATGAGCAGTTCTTC. As protein: CAGQRGDYNEQFF.

The J gene is TRBJ1-5, the V gene TRBV23-1, with 8 bases aligning to TRBD1. TRBV23-1 is identified as an open reading frame with a role that is uncertain. V lost 4 bases and J lost 2; bases outside the gene matches: 13. CDR3 size: 18 residues. The CDR3 reads CASSPTGGKSNGNQPQHF. CDR3 coding DNA: TGCGCCAGCAGTCCTACAGGGGGTAAAAGTAACGGCAATCAGCCCCAGCATTTT.

The chain recombines TRBV5-6 with TRBJ1-3; no clear D gene. This CDR3 comprises 15 residues. Germline V gives CDR1 SGHDT, CDR2 YYEEEE. Deletions cut 1 base from V and 4 bases from J, with 12 bases between. The CDR3 coding sequence is TGTGCCAGCAGCTTGTTAATCACATCCGGAAACACCATATATTTT. This encodes CASSLLITSGNTIYF.

The chain carries TRBV3-1 (or the pseudogene TRBV3-2) and TRBJ2-2; a possible D gene is TRBD2 (5 bases). The CDR3 has 17 residues. V lost 1 base and J 6 bases, leaving 18 bases between the germline ends. The germline V gene has CDR1 LGHDT and CDR2 YNNKEL (reference sequence). The CDR3 is CASSQALAAAGAGELFF. CDR3 bases: TGTGCCAGCAGCCAAGCGCTGGCGGCAGCCGGGGCCGGGGAGCTGTTTTTT.

The V call is TRBV29-1, the J call TRBJ2-6; TRBD1 matches 11 bases. This CDR3 is 18 amino acids long. V was clipped by 6 bases and J by 0 bases; unmatched bases: 10. Looked up from germline, CDR1 is SQVTM and CDR2 is ANQGSEA. CDR3 coding DNA: TGCAGCGTGGACTCCGGGACAGGGGGTCTCTCTGGGGCCAACGTCCTGACTTTC. This codes for CSVDSGTGGLSGANVLTF.

This clone was recorded once. CDR3 residues: CATTDRGGATNEKLFF. In DNA, the CDR3 is TGTGCCACCACCGACAGGGGGGGTGCAACTAATGAAAAACTGTTTTTT. The chain is built from TRBV24-1 and TRBJ1-4; 9 positions match TRBD1. The germline V gene has CDR1 KGHDR and CDR2 SFDVKD. Trimming at V came to 8 bases and at J to 0 bases, leaving 6 bases not matched to a gene. The CDR3 consists of 16 residues.

This chain's CDR3 is CASSLGTGTGPGANVLTF. DNA of the CDR3: TGTGCCAGCAGCTTAGGCACCGGGACAGGGCCTGGGGCCAACGTCCTGACTTTC. The gene calls are TRBV7-9 and TRBJ2-6; TRBD1 matches 9 bases. This CDR3 is built from 18 residues. Germline CDR1 is SEHNR and CDR2 is FQNEAQ (reference sequence). J gave up 2 bases and V 1 base, and 6 bases lay outside the gene matches.

This chain uses TRBV18 with TRBJ2-7; D uncertain. The CDR3 has 11 residues. Germline values: CDR1 KGHSH, CDR2 LQKENI. Deletions cut 5 bases from V and 3 bases from J, with 5 bases between. The CDR3 protein is CASSTSYEQYF. The CDR3 DNA reads as TGTGCCAGCTCAACCAGCTACGAGCAGTACTTC.

The chain recombines TRBV6-5 with TRBJ1-1; no reliable D call. Germline V gene sequence: CDR1 MNHEY, CDR2 SVGAGI. The V end was cut by 6 bases, the J end by 5 bases, with 10 bases between. This CDR3 is 12 amino acids long. CDR3 DNA: TGTGCCAGCAGCGTCAGTGAAACTGAAGCTTTCTTT. Its translation is CASSVSETEAFF.